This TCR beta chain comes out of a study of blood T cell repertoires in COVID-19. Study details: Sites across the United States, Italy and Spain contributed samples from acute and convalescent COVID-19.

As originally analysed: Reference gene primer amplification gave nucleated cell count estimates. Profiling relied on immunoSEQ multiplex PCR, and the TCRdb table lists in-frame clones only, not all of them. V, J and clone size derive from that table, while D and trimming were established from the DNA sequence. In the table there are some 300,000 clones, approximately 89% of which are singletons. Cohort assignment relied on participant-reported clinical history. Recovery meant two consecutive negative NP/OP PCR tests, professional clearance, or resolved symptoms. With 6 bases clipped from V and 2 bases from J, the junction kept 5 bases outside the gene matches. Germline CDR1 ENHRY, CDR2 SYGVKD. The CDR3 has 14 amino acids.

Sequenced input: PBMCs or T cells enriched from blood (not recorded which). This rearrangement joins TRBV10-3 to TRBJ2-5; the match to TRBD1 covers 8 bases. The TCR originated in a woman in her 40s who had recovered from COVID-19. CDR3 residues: CAIRGTGEQETQYF. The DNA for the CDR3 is TGTGCCATCAGGGGGACAGGAGAACAAGAGACCCAGTACTTC.